Below, 27 T cell receptor beta chains from the same sample are listed, as sequenced in a study of spatial heterogeneity in lung cancer (dated by TCRdb to the late 2010s). No cognate antigen is known for these TCRs. Per the publication, the time point label means: sample taken at primary tumor resection. The study at large found these results: A correlation was observed between the number of expanded intratumoral alpha and beta TCRs and the tumor nonsynonymous mutation count.

To prepare the library, 5' RACE was applied. Sequenced on a NextSeq 500. TCRdb itself trimmed the public reads at Q25 with fastp, ran MiXCR and retained productive beta chains. All rows with the same CDR3 protein become a single entry with the most common DNA and genes. The table for this sample lists about 1,500 distinct CDR3 sequences; about 6.2% of them were counted only once. About 61% of the sample is taken by the ten largest. This material consisted of lung tumor tissue, taken at surgery. The receptors stem from a female donor with early-stage non-small cell lung cancer.

In this sample, this clonotype is medium-sized. V gene TRBV28 combines with J gene TRBJ1-1, with a tentative D call TRBD1 (6 bases). Trimming removed 5 bases at V and 4 bases at J, with 29 bases between. The germline V gene has CDR1 MDHEN and CDR2 SYDVKM. The CDR3 is 19 residues long. The CDR3 DNA follows: TGTGCCAGCAGTATCCCTTTCGGAGGCACCCGAGGGGGAAGCACTGAAGCTTTCTTT. Protein: CASSIPFGGTRGGSTEAFF. The full variable domain, completed using reference TRBV28 and TRBJ1-1, is DVKVTQSSRYLVKRTGEKVFLECVQDMDHENMFWYRQDPGLGLRLIYFSYDVKMKEKGDIPEGYSVSREKKERFSLILESASTNQTSMYLCASSIPFGGTRGGSTEAFFGQGTRLTVV.

This clonotype is termed medium-sized (0.01 to 0.1%). The CDR3 sequence: CASSSGLAGLSTDTQYF. CDR3 nucleotide sequence: TGTGCCAGCAGCTCCGGACTAGCGGGACTTAGCACAGATACGCAGTATTTT. The rearrangement uses TRBV9 and TRBJ2-3; the match to TRBD2 covers 12 bases. This CDR3 spans 17 amino acids. Losses at the gene ends were 4 bases for V and 0 bases for J; bases not matched to a gene: 6. Germline V CDR1 and CDR2: SGDLS, YYNGEE.

By share, this clonotype ranks as medium-sized. The chain carries TRBV5-1 and TRBJ2-7; TRBD2 might be the D (7 bases). Per the germline V gene, CDR1 is SGHRS and CDR2 is YFSETQ. The CDR3 is 17 residues long. V shed 0 bases and J shed 5 bases, with 21 bases lying between them. The CDR3 nucleotides are TGCGCCAGCAGCTTGGCCTCCGGGGCGGGGGCCCCCAACGAGCAGTACTTC. Translation gives CASSLASGAGAPNEQYF.

With regard to this clonotype: Since a much larger clone is just one base distant, this may be a read error. This rearrangement joins TRBV29-1 to TRBJ1-1; D is possibly TRBD1 (6 bases). CDR3 size: 13 residues. Between the trimmed V and J ends, which lost 6 bases and 2 bases, there was a span of 13 bases. In germline, CDR1 is SQVTM, CDR2 ANQGSEA. CDR3 residues: CSVSTGVNTEAFF. The CDR3 DNA reads as TGCAGCGTCTCGACAGGAGTCAACACTGAAGCTTTCTTT.

This clonotype qualifies as medium-sized (0.01 to 0.1%). The V and J genes are TRBV24-1 and TRBJ2-3, with 7 positions matching TRBD1. The trim removed 2 bases at V and 2 bases at J, leaving 3 bases unmatched. The CDR3 is 15 amino acids. CDR1 is KGHDR, CDR2 SFDVKD, per germline. CDR3 residues: CATSDSGQATDTQYF. The CDR3 nucleotides are TGTGCCACCAGTGATTCTGGACAGGCCACAGATACGCAGTATTTT.

This clonotype rates as medium-sized. This chain links TRBV11-2 with TRBJ2-3; D may be TRBD1 or TRBD2 (6 bases each). The CDR3 extends over 16 amino acids. Germline CDR1 SGHAT, CDR2 FQNNGV. The germline V and J ends were trimmed by 1 base and 2 bases, with 13 bases remaining between them. The CDR3, as DNA: TGTGCCAGCAGCTTAGTGCCGGGGGCGAACACAGATACGCAGTATTTT. It is translated as CASSLVPGANTDTQYF.

On this clonotype itself: Since a much larger clone is just one base distant, this may be a read error. This rearrangement joins TRBV29-1 to TRBJ1-6; weak D call: TRBD1 (6 bases). The CDR3 runs 18 residues. Looked up from germline, CDR1 is SQVTM and CDR2 is ANQGSEA. The CDR3 reads CGVEGGNLGIEDNSPLHF. The CDR3 nucleotides read TGCGGCGTTGAAGGGGGAAATCTCGGGATAGAGGATAATTCACCCCTCCACTTT.

Relative to its sample, this clonotype is medium-sized (0.01 to 0.1%). V gene TRBV11-2 combines with J gene TRBJ2-7, with D uncertain. The germline V and J ends were trimmed by 1 base and 7 bases, with 5 bases remaining between them. This CDR3 region has 11 residues. CDR1 is SGHAT, CDR2 FQNNGV, per germline. The CDR3 nucleotides are TGTGCCAGCAGCTTAGTACGGGAGCAGTACTTC. It translates to CASSLVREQYF.

This clonotype was observed a handful of times. The missing conserved phenylalanine or tryptophan at the end of this CDR3 makes a read error likely. This chain links TRBV9 with TRBJ2-1, with 12 bases that match TRBD2. Looked up from germline, CDR1 is SGDLS and CDR2 is YYNGEE. After removal of 4 bases from V and 9 bases from J, the junction contained 2 bases not matched to a gene. This CDR3 has 13 residues. The CDR3 loop is CASSRTSGAEQFS. The CDR3 nucleotides are TGTGCCAGCAGCCGGACTAGCGGGGCTGAGCAGTTCTCC.

This clonotype is termed medium-sized. The rearrangement joins TRBV18 to TRBJ2-7; 8 positions agree with TRBD1. The V and J ends lost 4 bases and 3 bases, in that order; junction bases with no gene match: 2. Looked up from germline, CDR1 is KGHSH and CDR2 is LQKENI. There are 13 residues in the CDR3. The CDR3 DNA reads TGTGCCAGCTCACACGGGACAGGCTACGAGCAGTACGTC. This encodes CASSHGTGYEQYV.

By sample share, this clonotype is medium-sized (0.01 to 0.1%). V usage is TRBV7-9 and J usage is TRBJ2-5; possibly TRBD2 for D (6 bases). CDR3 length equals 18 residues. CDR1 is SEHNR and CDR2 is FQNEAQ in the germline V gene (reference sequence). V dropped 5 bases and J dropped 4 bases, with 26 bases sitting between them. The CDR3 nucleotides read TGTGCCAGCAGCCGAGGCTTGAGGTCAGCGGGCAACGGAGAGACCCAGTACTTC. Residues: CASSRGLRSAGNGETQYF. The whole variable domain, filled in from reference TRBV7-9 and TRBJ2-5, reads DTGVSQNPRHKITKRGQNVTFRCDPISEHNRLYWYRQTLGQGPEFLTYFQNEAQLEKSRLLSDRFSAERPKGSFSTLEIQRTEQGDSAMYLCASSRGLRSAGNGETQYFGPGTRLLVL.

Within the sample, this clonotype is medium-sized. The chain combines TRBV5-6 with TRBJ1-2, with 7 bases identical to TRBD1. The germline V gene encodes CDR1 SGHDT and CDR2 YYEEEE. V lost 1 base and J lost 4; bases outside the gene matches: 13. CDR3 size: 17 residues. In DNA, the CDR3 is TGTGCCAGCAGCTTGATTGACAGGGCTCAGGTTGGCTATGGCTACACCTTC. Translating gives CASSLIDRAQVGYGYTF.

The V and J genes are TRBV5-1 and TRBJ2-3; D not certain. CDR1 and CDR2 (germline): SGHRS, YFSETQ. V dropped 0 bases and J dropped 2 bases, with 7 bases sitting between them. The CDR3 runs to 14 residues. The CDR3 is CASSLAPLTDTQYF. CDR3 in DNA: TGCGCCAGCAGCTTGGCCCCCCTCACAGATACGCAGTATTTT.

This clonotype is categorized as medium-sized. This chain links TRBV20-1 with TRBJ2-4, with TRBD2 as a possible D gene (6 bases). The CDR3 sequence is 18 residues long. Trimming left V 2 bases short and J 0 bases short, with 20 bases between. The germline V gene encodes CDR1 DFQATT and CDR2 SNEGSKA (reference sequence). CDR3 region: CSARPLPGVSTAKNIQYF. CDR3 DNA sequence: TGCAGTGCTAGACCCCTTCCGGGGGTGTCGACAGCCAAAAACATTCAGTACTTC.

Ten or more counts support this clonotype. The genes are TRBV12-3 or TRBV12-4 and TRBJ2-2, with 7 bases identical to TRBD1. This CDR3 is built from 13 residues. Trimming cost V 5 bases and J 5 bases; bases outside gene matches: 2. The DNA of the CDR3 is TGTGCCAGCAGTCGACAGGGAACCGGGGAGCTGTTTTTT. Translation: CASSRQGTGELFF.

Within the sample, this clonotype is medium-sized. The chain links TRBV5-1 to TRBJ1-2; the D gene is possibly TRBD1 (5 bases). This CDR3 is built from 12 residues. Germline CDR1 and CDR2: SGHRS and YFSETQ. V was shortened by 7 bases and J by 1 base, with 8 bases between the two germline ends. DNA of the CDR3: TGCGCCAGCGGGGGGAATAACTATGGCTACACCTTC. The encoded protein is CASGGNNYGYTF. Drawing the rest from reference TRBV5-1 and TRBJ1-2, the complete variable domain is KAGVTQTPRYLIKTRGQQVTLSCSPISGHRSVSWYQQTPGQGLQFLFEYFSETQRNKGNFPGRFSGRQFSNSRSEMNVSTLELGDSALYLCASGGNNYGYTFGSGTRLTVV.

This clonotype is categorized as medium-sized. The V gene is TRBV20-1, the J gene TRBJ2-1, with 9 bases that match TRBD2. The CDR3 loop spans 14 amino acids. Trimming removed 0 bases from V and 6 bases from J; junction bases left unmatched: 3. Per the germline V gene, CDR1 is DFQATT and CDR2 is SNEGSKA (reference sequence). The CDR3: CSARESSGVNEQFF. The CDR3 coding sequence is TGCAGTGCTAGAGAGTCTAGCGGGGTCAATGAGCAGTTCTTC.

By sample share, this clonotype is medium-sized. This chain links TRBV12-5 with TRBJ2-7; 10 bases are shared with TRBD1. V dropped 7 bases and J dropped 3; count of bases not matched to a gene: 21. This CDR3 region has 19 residues. Germline values: CDR1 LGHNT, CDR2 FRNRAP. Here the CDR3 DNA reads TGTGCTAGTGCCTCGGGGGGACAGGGGCGTCGGTTGGCACGCTACGAGCAGTACTTC. Amino acids: CASASGGQGRRLARYEQYF. The whole variable domain, filled in from reference TRBV12-5 and TRBJ2-7, reads DARVTQTPRHKVTEMGQEVTMRCQPILGHNTVFWYRQTMMQGLELLAYFRNRAPLDDSGMPKDRFSAEMPDATLATLKIQPSEPRDSAVYFCASASGGQGRRLARYEQYFGPGTRLTVT.

By sample share, this clonotype is medium-sized (0.01 to 0.1%). This rearrangement joins TRBV7-9 to TRBJ1-6; D is ambiguous. V lost 3 bases and J 10 bases, leaving 7 bases between the germline ends. The germline V gene encodes CDR1 SEHNR and CDR2 FQNEAQ (reference sequence). The CDR3 covers 12 residues. The CDR3 nucleotides are TGTGCCAGCAGCTTCGGCGAATCACCCCTCCACTTT. Encoded protein: CASSFGESPLHF.

This clonotype is medium-sized (0.01 to 0.1%). The chain combines TRBV7-9 with TRBJ2-3; TRBD2 matches at 14 bases. This CDR3 is built from 17 residues. CDR1 and CDR2 (germline): SEHNR, FQNEAQ (reference sequence). V trimming: 5 bases; J trimming: 6 bases; junction bases outside the gene matches: 10. The CDR3 DNA sequence: TGTGCCAGCAGCCCAATAGGGACTAGCGGGAGACCTGATACGCAGTATTTT. The encoded protein is CASSPIGTSGRPDTQYF.

The V call is TRBV19, the J call TRBJ2-7; no clear D. From germline, CDR1 is LNHDA and CDR2 SQIVND (reference sequence). CDR3 length: 15 amino acids. Trimming removed 4 bases from V and 1 base from J, with 14 bases in between. The CDR3, as DNA: TGTGCCAGTAGTACCATCACTGGTGGGTCCTACGAGCAGTACTTC. Amino acids: CASSTITGGSYEQYF.

In this sample, this clonotype turned up a few times. The chain employs TRBV4-2 and TRBJ2-3; possibly TRBD2 for D (6 bases). The CDR3 extends over 14 amino acids. Trimming took 3 bases from V and 3 from J, leaving 10 bases between them. CDR1 and CDR2 (germline): LGHNA, YNFKEQ. The CDR3 loop is CASSQDYSTDTQYF. The CDR3 DNA follows: TGTGCCAGCAGCCAGGACTACTCTACAGATACGCAGTATTTT.

In this sample, this clonotype is medium-sized (0.01 to 0.1%). V and J are TRBV5-1 and TRBJ1-1; D remains unclear. Per the germline V gene, CDR1 is SGHRS and CDR2 is YFSETQ. The CDR3 extends over 13 amino acids. Trimming stripped 1 base from V and 1 base from J, with 5 bases between. The CDR3: CASSLWGNTEAFF. CDR3 bases: TGCGCCAGCAGCTTGTGGGGGAACACTGAAGCTTTCTTT.

This clonotype is judged large (0.1 to 1%). The rearrangement links TRBV9 to TRBJ2-7; 15 positions match TRBD2. Trimming removed 3 bases from V and 3 bases from J; junction bases left unmatched: 7. CDR1 is SGDLS and CDR2 is YYNGEE in the germline V gene. The CDR3 consists of 17 residues. The CDR3 nucleotides are TGTGCCAGCAGCGCTTCAGGACTAGCGGGGGGGCTCTACGAGCAGTACGTC. Its translation is CASSASGLAGGLYEQYV.

By proportion, this clonotype is medium-sized (0.01 to 0.1%). The rearrangement uses TRBV10-2 and TRBJ1-2; D not resolved. The V gene lost 0 bases and the J gene lost 8 bases, with 10 bases spanning the gap. The germline V gene encodes CDR1 WSHSY and CDR2 SAAADI. The CDR3 runs 13 residues. CDR3 nucleotides: TGCGCCAGCAGTGAGTCCTCCGCTTGGGGCTACACCTTC. The encoded protein is CASSESSAWGYTF.

There are many counts of this clonotype. The J gene is TRBJ2-3, the V gene TRBV3-1; 8 bases map to TRBD2. V lost 0 bases to trimming and J lost 2 bases; unmatched junction nucleotides: 4. This CDR3 spans 16 amino acids. The germline V gene encodes CDR1 LGHDT and CDR2 YNNKEL (reference sequence). As DNA, the CDR3 is TGTGCCAGCAGCCAAGATGTAGCGGGGAACACAGATACGCAGTATTTT. Its translation is CASSQDVAGNTDTQYF.

In its sample, this clonotype ranks as medium-sized (0.01 to 0.1%). The V and J genes are TRBV7-2 and TRBJ2-3, with D perhaps TRBD2 (6 bases). Germline lookup yields CDR1 SGHTA and CDR2 FQGNSA. Trimming left V 6 bases short and J 5 bases short, with 15 bases between. The CDR3 totals 14 residues. The CDR3 nucleotides read TGTGCCAGCAGTCCGGGACTGGGCTTAGATACGCAGTATTTT. Protein sequence: CASSPGLGLDTQYF.